This T cell receptor beta chain was recovered during a study of cytomegalovirus exposure and HLA in healthy donors. Study-level background: Across some 400 genotyped donors, approximately 80% landed in the Caucasian-associated ancestry cluster. Broader study findings: 16,951 TCR beta sequences were associated with HLA alleles at 0.05 false discovery rate in a later analysis.

A multiplex PCR was run with 60 Vbeta primers and 13 Jbeta primers. The assay was immunoSEQ multiplex PCR, and TCRdb's table has in-frame clones only and misses some. The sample yields some 150,000 clones, about 82% seen once. V was pared by 1 base and J by 5 bases, with 5 bases of the junction left unmatched. Germline V gene sequence: CDR1 SGHAT, CDR2 FQNNGV. The CDR3 has 15 residues. With regard to this clone: The target antigen is unknown.

The V and J genes are TRBV11-2 and TRBJ2-3; 8 nucleotides match TRBD2. The sequence derives from a female donor in good health and CMV-seronegative. The sequenced sample consisted of PBMCs. In DNA, the CDR3 is TGTGCCAGCAGCTTAGTGAGCGGGAGCGTAGATACGCAGTATTTT. Translating it yields CASSLVSGSVDTQYF.